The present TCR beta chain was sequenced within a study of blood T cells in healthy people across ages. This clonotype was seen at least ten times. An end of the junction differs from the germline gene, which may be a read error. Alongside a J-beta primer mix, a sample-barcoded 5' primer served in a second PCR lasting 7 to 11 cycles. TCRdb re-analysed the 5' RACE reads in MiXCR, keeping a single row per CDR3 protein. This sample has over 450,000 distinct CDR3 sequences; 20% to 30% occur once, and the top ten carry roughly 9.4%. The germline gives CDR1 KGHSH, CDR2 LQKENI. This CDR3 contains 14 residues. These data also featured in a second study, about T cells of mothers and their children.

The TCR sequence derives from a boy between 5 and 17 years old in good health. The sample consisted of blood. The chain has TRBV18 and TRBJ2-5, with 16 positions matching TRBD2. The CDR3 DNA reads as TGTGCCAGCTCACCGGAAGGGACTAGCGGGAGGGGAAACTTC. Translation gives CASSPEGTSGRGNF.